Listed below are T cell receptor beta chains from one sample, sequenced in a study of T-cell reconstitution after alpha-beta-depleted transplantation in children. TCRdb redid the calling of the PCR reads with MiXCR, one entry per CDR3 protein. Here the sample spans approximately 300,000 distinct CDR3 sequences, about 9.4% being singletons. The sample here was PBMCs, taken before TCRalphabeta/CD19-depleted stem cell transplant. These receptors were taken from a boy in the first two years of life with acute myeloid leukemia, due to receive a stem cell transplant. CDR3s include the opening cysteine and the closing phenylalanine or tryptophan. The D gene is left open where the match is weak. Size is omitted from some rows. Given values are once, few, many or a class for expanded clones.

j_call	d_call	clone_size	v_call	cdr3_aa	cdr3_nt
TRBJ2-3	NA	NA	TRBV9	CASIVGGLSTDTQYF	TGTGCCAGCATCGTAGGGGGTCTCTCCACAGATACGCAGTATTTT
TRBJ2-7	NA	many	TRBV12-3/TRBV12-4	CASSSTGQRWGF	TGTGCCAGCAGTTCGACCGGACAGCGGTGGGGCTTC
TRBJ2-5	NA	many	TRBV4-2	CASSQGPGGETQYF	TGTGCCAGCAGCCAAGGCCCTGGGGGAGAGACCCAGTACTTC
TRBJ2-5	NA	many	TRBV20-1	CSARDFGRAQETQYF	TGCAGTGCTAGAGATTTCGGAAGGGCCCAAGAGACCCAGTACTTC
TRBJ2-6	NA	NA	TRBV12-3/TRBV12-4	CASSRRGAGANVLTF	TGTGCCAGCAGTCGCAGAGGGGCCGGGGCCAACGTCCTGACTTTC
TRBJ2-1	TRBD2	many	TRBV24-1	CATAAGGEQFF	TGTGCCACCGCAGCGGGAGGTGAGCAGTTCTTC
TRBJ1-5	NA	many	TRBV12-3/TRBV12-4	CASRRTEVNQPQHF	TGTGCCAGCAGAAGGACTGAGGTAAATCAGCCCCAGCATTTT
TRBJ2-7	NA	many	TRBV4-1	CASSHGPGYEQYF	TGCGCCAGCAGCCACGGACCGGGCTACGAGCAGTACTTC
TRBJ2-5	NA	many	TRBV12-3/TRBV12-4	CASSMGRSSAQYF	TGTGCCAGCAGTATGGGCCGGTCATCGGCCCAGTACTTC
TRBJ2-2	TRBD1	many	TRBV6-1	CASSEPFGTDGELFF	TGTGCCAGCAGTGAACCATTTGGGACAGACGGGGAGCTGTTTTTT
TRBJ2-7	TRBD1	NA	TRBV28	CASSPSDRVYEQYF	TGTGCCAGCAGTCCGTCGGACAGGGTCTACGAGCAGTACTTC
TRBJ2-2	TRBD2	many	TRBV5-1	CASIGSGATGELFF	TGCGCCAGCATCGGTAGCGGGGCGACCGGGGAGCTGTTTTTT
TRBJ1-1	NA	NA	TRBV27	CASSLGGAARYQAFF	TGTGCCAGCAGTTTGGGGGGGGCGGCCAGATATCAAGCTTTCTTT
TRBJ2-3	NA	many	TRBV15	CATSRSRVGVPDTQYF	TGTGCCACCAGCAGATCCAGGGTGGGGGTCCCAGATACGCAGTATTTT
TRBJ2-4	NA	many	TRBV9	CASSVTNRTKNIQYF	TGTGCCAGCAGCGTTACAAACAGGACCAAAAACATTCAGTACTTC
TRBJ1-1	TRBD1	NA	TRBV28	CASSLDGTGGANTEAFF	TGTGCCAGCAGTTTAGACGGGACAGGGGGCGCGAACACTGAAGCTTTCTTT
TRBJ2-3	NA	many	TRBV5-1	CASSLVASQDTQYF	TGCGCCAGCAGCTTGGTAGCTAGCCAAGATACGCAGTATTTT
TRBJ1-2	NA	many	TRBV28	CASQGNYGYTF	TGTGCCAGTCAGGGAAACTATGGCTACACCTTC
TRBJ1-5	TRBD1	many	TRBV19	CASSIQGGNQPQHF	TGTGCCAGTAGTATACAGGGGGGTAATCAGCCCCAGCATTTT
TRBJ2-3	NA	many	TRBV5-6	CASSWETATGPGLGVTDTQYF	TGTGCCAGCAGCTGGGAGACAGCGACAGGGCCGGGACTAGGGGTGACAGATACGCAGTATTTT
TRBJ2-5	TRBD1	many	TRBV29-1	CSVVATGRETQYF	TGCAGCGTGGTGGCGACAGGGAGAGAGACCCAGTACTTC
TRBJ2-3	TRBD1	many	TRBV12-3/TRBV12-4	CASSLRGNRGLPDTQYF	TGTGCCAGCAGTTTAAGGGGGAACAGGGGGCTACCAGATACGCAGTATTTT
TRBJ2-1	NA	many	TRBV9	CASISLVRDNEQFF	TGTGCCAGCATCTCCCTCGTGAGGGACAATGAGCAGTTCTTC
TRBJ1-5	TRBD1	few	TRBV2	CASSGPTGGGNQPQHF	TGTGCCAGCAGTGGACCGACAGGGGGAGGCAATCAGCCCCAGCATTTT
TRBJ2-3	NA	many	TRBV7-9	CASSLRSFEPASTQYF	TGTGCCAGCAGCCTCCGGTCCTTCGAGCCAGCCAGTACGCAGTATTTT
TRBJ2-5	NA	many	TRBV6-5	CASSYEPGPQETQYF	TGTGCCAGCAGTTACGAGCCAGGGCCTCAAGAGACCCAGTACTTC
TRBJ1-1	NA	few	TRBV7-3	CASSLIGGHTEAFF	TGTGCCAGCAGCTTAATCGGGGGGCACACTGAAGCTTTCTTT
TRBJ2-5	NA	many	TRBV6-6	CASEDRIQETQYF	TGTGCCAGCGAGGACAGAATCCAAGAGACCCAGTACTTC
TRBJ1-4	NA	many	TRBV29-1	CSVSGRTNEKLFF	TGCAGCGTTTCCGGGAGGACTAATGAAAAACTGTTTTTT
TRBJ2-3	TRBD2	few	TRBV7-8	CASSYVAGADTDTQYF	TGTGCCAGCAGCTATGTAGCGGGGGCCGACACAGATACGCAGTATTTT
TRBJ2-3	NA	many	TRBV5-1	CASSLSSYSPERQYF	TGCGCCAGCAGCTTGTCTAGTTACTCCCCCGAGCGGCAGTATTTT
TRBJ1-5	NA	many	TRBV2	CASSELQGQQPQHF	TGTGCCAGCAGTGAACTTCAGGGGCAACAGCCCCAGCATTTT
TRBJ1-2	NA	NA	TRBV6-1	CASTRDSGGYGYTF	TGTGCCAGCACTAGAGACAGCGGGGGATATGGCTACACCTTC
TRBJ2-6	NA	many	TRBV7-2	CASSLRAGANVLTF	TGTGCCAGCAGCTTAAGAGCAGGGGCCAACGTCCTGACTTTC
TRBJ2-3	NA	many	TRBV5-1	CASRGTDWGTDTQYF	TGCGCCAGCAGAGGTACGGACTGGGGCACAGATACGCAGTATTTT
TRBJ2-2	NA	few	TRBV25-1	CATRSQWNTGELFF	TGTGCCACCCGGTCACAGTGGAACACCGGGGAGCTGTTTTTT
TRBJ1-4	NA	many	TRBV28	CASSSQGTNEKLFF	TGTGCCAGCAGTTCGCAGGGAACTAATGAAAAACTGTTTTTT
TRBJ2-1	TRBD2	many	TRBV6-5	CASSYSKGTSGSPHEQFF	TGTGCCAGCAGTTACTCGAAAGGGACTAGCGGGAGTCCCCATGAGCAGTTCTTC
TRBJ1-1	NA	many	TRBV12-3/TRBV12-4	CASRRDTEAFF	TGTGCCAGCAGGCGGGACACCGAAGCTTTCTTT
TRBJ2-2	NA	many	TRBV20-1	CSARARFGQGSAGELFF	TGCAGTGCTAGAGCTCGATTCGGGCAGGGATCGGCCGGGGAGCTGTTTTTT
TRBJ2-1	TRBD1	NA	TRBV18	CASSPLGTGADEQFF	TGTGCCAGCTCACCACTCGGGACAGGGGCGGATGAGCAGTTCTTC
TRBJ2-1	NA	many	TRBV12-3/TRBV12-4	CASSFSQGYNEQFF	TGTGCCAGCAGTTTCTCCCAGGGATACAATGAGCAGTTCTTC
TRBJ2-2	TRBD2	many	TRBV28	CASSSGGSTGELFF	TGTGCCAGCAGTTCGGGAGGGAGCACCGGGGAGCTGTTTTTT
TRBJ1-4	NA	many	TRBV6-1	CASSEVMRGGDKLFF	TGTGCCAGCAGTGAAGTTATGCGAGGAGGCGATAAACTGTTTTTT
TRBJ1-5	TRBD1	many	TRBV28	CASSLWDRSGQPQHF	TGTGCCAGCAGTTTATGGGACAGGTCCGGTCAGCCCCAGCATTTT
TRBJ2-1	NA	NA	TRBV19	CASTLGGGGNNEQFF	TGTGCCAGTACCTTAGGAGGTGGGGGAAACAATGAGCAGTTCTTC
TRBJ1-4	TRBD1	NA	TRBV11-2	CASSLDQRGPEKLFF	TGTGCCAGCAGCTTAGATCAAAGGGGGCCTGAAAAACTGTTTTTT